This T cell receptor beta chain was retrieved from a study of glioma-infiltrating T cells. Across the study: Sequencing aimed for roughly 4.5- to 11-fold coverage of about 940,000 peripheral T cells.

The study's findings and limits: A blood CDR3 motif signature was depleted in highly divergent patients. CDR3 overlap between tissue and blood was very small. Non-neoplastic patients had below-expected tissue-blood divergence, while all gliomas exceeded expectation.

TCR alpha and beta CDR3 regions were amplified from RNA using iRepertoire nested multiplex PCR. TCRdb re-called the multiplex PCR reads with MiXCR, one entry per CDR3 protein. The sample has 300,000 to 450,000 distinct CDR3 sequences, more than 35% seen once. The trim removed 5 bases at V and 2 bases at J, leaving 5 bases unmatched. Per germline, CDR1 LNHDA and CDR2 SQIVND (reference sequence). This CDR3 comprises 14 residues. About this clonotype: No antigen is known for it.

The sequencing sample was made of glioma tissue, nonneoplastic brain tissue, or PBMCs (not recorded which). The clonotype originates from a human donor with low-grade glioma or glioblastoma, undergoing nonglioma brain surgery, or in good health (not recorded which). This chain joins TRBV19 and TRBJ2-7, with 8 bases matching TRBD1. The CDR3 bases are TGTGCCAGTAGTGGGGACAGGTCGACCTACGAGCAGTACTTC. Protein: CASSGDRSTYEQYF.